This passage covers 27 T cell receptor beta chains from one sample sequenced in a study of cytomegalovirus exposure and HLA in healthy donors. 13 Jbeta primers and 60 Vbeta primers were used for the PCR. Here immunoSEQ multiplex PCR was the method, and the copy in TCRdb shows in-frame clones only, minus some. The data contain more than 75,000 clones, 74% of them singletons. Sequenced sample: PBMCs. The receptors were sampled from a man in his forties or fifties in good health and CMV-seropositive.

The DNA of the CDR3 is TGTGCCAGCTCGGAAGGGAGCTCTGGGGCCAACGTCCTGACTTTC. Translation: CASSEGSSGANVLTF. The chain joins TRBV18 to TRBJ2-6; weak D call: TRBD2 (5 bases). Germline V gene sequence: CDR1 KGHSH, CDR2 LQKENI. The CDR3 contains 15 residues. V was shortened by 6 bases and J by 0 bases, with 9 bases between the two germline ends.

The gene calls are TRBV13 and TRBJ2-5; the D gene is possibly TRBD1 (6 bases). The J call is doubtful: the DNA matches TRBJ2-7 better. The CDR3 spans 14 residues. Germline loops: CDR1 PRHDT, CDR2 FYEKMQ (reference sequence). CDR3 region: CASSLDRVPYEQYF. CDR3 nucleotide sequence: TGTGCCAGCAGCTTAGACAGGGTCCCCTACGAGCAGTACTTC.

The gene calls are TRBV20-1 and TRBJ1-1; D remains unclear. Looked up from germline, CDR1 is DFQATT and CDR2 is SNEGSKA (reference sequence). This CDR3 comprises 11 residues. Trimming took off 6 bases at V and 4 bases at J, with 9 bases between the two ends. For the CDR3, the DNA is TGCAGTGCCTCCCCGGGCACTGAAGCTTTCTTT. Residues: CSASPGTEAFF.

CDR3 in amino acids: CASSVLQGPQETQYF. For the CDR3, the DNA is TGTGCCAGCAGTGTATTACAGGGACCCCAAGAGACCCAGTACTTC. The rearrangement links TRBV2 to TRBJ2-5; possibly TRBD1 for D (6 bases). Germline CDR1 reads SNHLY; CDR2 reads FYNNEI. The CDR3 has 15 residues. Trimming pared 4 bases from V and 1 base from J, leaving 13 bases between.

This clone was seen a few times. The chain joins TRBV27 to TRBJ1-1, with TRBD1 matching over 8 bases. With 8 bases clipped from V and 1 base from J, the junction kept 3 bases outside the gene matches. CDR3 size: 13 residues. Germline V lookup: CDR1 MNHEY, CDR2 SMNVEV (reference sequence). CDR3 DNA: TGTGCCAGCGGACAGGGCAGGAACACTGAAGCTTTCTTT. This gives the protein CASGQGRNTEAFF.

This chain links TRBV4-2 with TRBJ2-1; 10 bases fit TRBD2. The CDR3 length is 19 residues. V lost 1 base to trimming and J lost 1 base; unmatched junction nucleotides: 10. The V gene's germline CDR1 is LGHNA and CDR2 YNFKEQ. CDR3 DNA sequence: TGTGCCAGCAGCCAAGCAGTAGCGGGGGGAAAGATTTCCTACAATGAGCAGTTCTTC. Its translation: CASSQAVAGGKISYNEQFF.

The CDR3, as DNA: TGTGCCAGCAGTTTAGGGACAGGGGGCACAGATACGCAGTATTTT. Its protein is CASSLGTGGTDTQYF. The chain recombines TRBV28 with TRBJ2-3, with TRBD1 matching 10 bases. The CDR3 consists of 15 residues. Germline V CDR1 and CDR2: MDHEN, SYDVKM. Trimming removed 2 bases from V and 1 base from J; junction bases left unmatched: 0.

The CDR3 nucleotides read TGCGCCAGCAGCCAAGGGAGCGGATTCTCCTACAATGAGCAGTTCTTC. Its protein is CASSQGSGFSYNEQFF. The chain employs TRBV4-1 and TRBJ2-1; tentative D call: TRBD2 (5 bases). V was clipped by 1 base and J by 0 bases, with 10 bases between them. CDR3 length: 16 residues. CDR1 and CDR2 (germline): MGHRA, YSYEKL.

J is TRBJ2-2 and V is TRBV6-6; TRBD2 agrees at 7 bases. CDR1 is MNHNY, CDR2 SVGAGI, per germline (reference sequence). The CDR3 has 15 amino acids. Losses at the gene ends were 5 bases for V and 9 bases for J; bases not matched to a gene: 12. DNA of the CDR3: TGTGCCAGCAGTGCTAGCGGAGGGACTGGCCGGGAGCTGTTTTTT. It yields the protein CASSASGGTGRELFF.

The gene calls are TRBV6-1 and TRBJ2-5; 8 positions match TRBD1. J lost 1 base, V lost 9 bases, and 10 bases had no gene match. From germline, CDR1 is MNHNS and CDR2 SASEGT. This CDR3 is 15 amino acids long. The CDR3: CASSPLQGVQETQYF. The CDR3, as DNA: TGTGCCAGTAGTCCTTTACAGGGGGTCCAAGAGACCCAGTACTTC.

In nucleotides, the CDR3 is TGTGCCTCCGGCCTCGATTTTTCACAGGGGGCCGGGACCCAGTACTTC. Residues: CASGLDFSQGAGTQYF. The chain couples TRBV9 to TRBJ2-5; 9 bases align to TRBD1. Trimming cost V 10 bases and J 7 bases; bases outside gene matches: 20. The CDR3 has 16 amino acids. Germline CDR1 SGDLS, CDR2 YYNGEE.

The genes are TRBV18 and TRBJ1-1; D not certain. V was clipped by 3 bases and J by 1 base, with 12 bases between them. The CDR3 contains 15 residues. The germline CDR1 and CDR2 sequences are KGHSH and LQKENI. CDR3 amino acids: CASSPGSRENTEAFF. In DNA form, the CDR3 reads TGTGCCAGCTCACCGGGATCTCGGGAGAACACTGAAGCTTTCTTT.

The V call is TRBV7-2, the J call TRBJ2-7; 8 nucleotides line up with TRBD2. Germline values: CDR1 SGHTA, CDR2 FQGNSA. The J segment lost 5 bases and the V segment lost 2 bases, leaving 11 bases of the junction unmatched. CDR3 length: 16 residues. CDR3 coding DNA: TGTGCCAGCAGCTTATCGGGGGGGCAGGGGTACAACGAGCAGTACTTC. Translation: CASSLSGGQGYNEQYF.

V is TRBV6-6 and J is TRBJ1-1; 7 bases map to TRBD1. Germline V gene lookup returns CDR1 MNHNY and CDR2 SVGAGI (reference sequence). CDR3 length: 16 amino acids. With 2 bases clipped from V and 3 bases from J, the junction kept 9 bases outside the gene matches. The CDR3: CASSYPTGLGDTEAFF. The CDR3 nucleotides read TGTGCCAGCAGTTACCCGACAGGGTTGGGAGACACTGAAGCTTTCTTT.

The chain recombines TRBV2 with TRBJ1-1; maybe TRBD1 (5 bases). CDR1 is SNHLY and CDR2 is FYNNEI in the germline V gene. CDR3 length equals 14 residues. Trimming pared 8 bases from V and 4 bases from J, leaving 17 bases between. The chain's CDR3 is CASGPERRGTEAFF. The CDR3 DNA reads TGTGCCAGCGGCCCCGAACGGAGGGGCACTGAAGCTTTCTTT.

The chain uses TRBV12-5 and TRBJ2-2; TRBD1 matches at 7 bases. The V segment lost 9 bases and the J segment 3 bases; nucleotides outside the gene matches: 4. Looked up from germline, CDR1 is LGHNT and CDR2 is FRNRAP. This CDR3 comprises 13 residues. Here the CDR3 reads CASSQGDTGELFF. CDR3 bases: TGTGCTAGCTCGCAGGGGGACACCGGGGAGCTGTTTTTT.

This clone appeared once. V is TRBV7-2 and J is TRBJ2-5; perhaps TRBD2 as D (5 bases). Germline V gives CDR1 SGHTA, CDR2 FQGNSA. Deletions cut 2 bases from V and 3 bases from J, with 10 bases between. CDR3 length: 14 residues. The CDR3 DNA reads TGTGCCAGCAGCTTAAACGGGAAAAAAGAGACCCAGTACTTC. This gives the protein CASSLNGKKETQYF.

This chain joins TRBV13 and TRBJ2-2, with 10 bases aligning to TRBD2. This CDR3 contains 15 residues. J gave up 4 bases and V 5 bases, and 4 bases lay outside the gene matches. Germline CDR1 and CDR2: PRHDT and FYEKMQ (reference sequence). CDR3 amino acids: CASSKSGRATGELFF. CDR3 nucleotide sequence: TGTGCCAGCAGCAAGAGCGGGAGGGCCACCGGGGAGCTGTTTTTT.

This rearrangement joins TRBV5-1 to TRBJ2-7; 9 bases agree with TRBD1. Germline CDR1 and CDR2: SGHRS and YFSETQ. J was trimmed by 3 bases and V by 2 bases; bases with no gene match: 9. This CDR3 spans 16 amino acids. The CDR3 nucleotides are TGCGCCAGCAGCTTTCAGACTGGGGACAGGGACTACGAGCAGTACTTC. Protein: CASSFQTGDRDYEQYF.

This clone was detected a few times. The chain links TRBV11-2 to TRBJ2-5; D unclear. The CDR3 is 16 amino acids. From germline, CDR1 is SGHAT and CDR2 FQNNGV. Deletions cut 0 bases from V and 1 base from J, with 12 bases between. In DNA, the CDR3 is TGTGCCAGCAGCTTAGATCTAAGCGTCTCCCAAGAGACCCAGTACTTC. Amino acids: CASSLDLSVSQETQYF.

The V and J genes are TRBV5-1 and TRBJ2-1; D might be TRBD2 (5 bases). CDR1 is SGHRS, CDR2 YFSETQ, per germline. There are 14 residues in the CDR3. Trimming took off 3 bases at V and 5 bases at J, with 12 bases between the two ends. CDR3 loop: CASSWGALDNEQFF. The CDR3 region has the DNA TGCGCCAGCAGCTGGGGAGCGTTAGACAATGAGCAGTTCTTC.

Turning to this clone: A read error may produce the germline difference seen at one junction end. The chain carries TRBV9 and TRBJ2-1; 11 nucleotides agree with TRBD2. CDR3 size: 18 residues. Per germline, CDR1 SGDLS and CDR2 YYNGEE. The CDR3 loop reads CASGVRGYSGGAENEQFF. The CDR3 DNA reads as TGTGCCAGCGGCGTCAGGGGATATAGCGGGGGGGCGGAGAATGAGCAGTTCTTC.

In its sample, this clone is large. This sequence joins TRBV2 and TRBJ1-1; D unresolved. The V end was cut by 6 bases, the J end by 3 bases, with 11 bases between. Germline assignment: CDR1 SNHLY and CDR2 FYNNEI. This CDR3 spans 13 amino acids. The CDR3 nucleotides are TGTGCCAGCAGCCTCTCTCGGGACACTGAAGCTTTCTTT. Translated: CASSLSRDTEAFF.

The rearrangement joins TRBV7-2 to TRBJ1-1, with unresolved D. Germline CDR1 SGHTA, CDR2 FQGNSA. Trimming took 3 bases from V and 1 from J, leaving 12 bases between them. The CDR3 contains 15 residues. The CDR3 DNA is TGTGCCAGCAGCTTCAGGCGTGACCAGAACACTGAAGCTTTCTTT. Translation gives CASSFRRDQNTEAFF.

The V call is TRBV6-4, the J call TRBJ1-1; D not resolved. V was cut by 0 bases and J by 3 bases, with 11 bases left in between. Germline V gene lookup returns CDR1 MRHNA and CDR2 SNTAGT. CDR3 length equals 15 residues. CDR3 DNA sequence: TGTGCCAGCAGTGACTCAGCGGAAACCCACACTGAAGCTTTCTTT. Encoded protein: CASSDSAETHTEAFF.

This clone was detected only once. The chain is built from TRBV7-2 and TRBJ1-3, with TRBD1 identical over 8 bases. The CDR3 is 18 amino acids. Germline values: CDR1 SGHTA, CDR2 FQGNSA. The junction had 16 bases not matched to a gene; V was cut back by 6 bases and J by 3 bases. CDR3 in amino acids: CASRLAGGEFGYGNTIYF. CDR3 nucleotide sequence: TGTGCCAGCAGACTAGCAGGGGGCGAATTTGGTTATGGAAACACCATATATTTT.

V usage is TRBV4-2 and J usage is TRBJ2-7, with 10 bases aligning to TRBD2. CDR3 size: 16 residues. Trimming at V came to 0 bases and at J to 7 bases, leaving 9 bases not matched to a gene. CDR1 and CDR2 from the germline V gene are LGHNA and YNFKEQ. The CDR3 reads CASSQDRSSGGREQYF. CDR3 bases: TGTGCCAGCAGCCAAGATAGGTCTAGCGGGGGTAGAGAGCAGTACTTC.